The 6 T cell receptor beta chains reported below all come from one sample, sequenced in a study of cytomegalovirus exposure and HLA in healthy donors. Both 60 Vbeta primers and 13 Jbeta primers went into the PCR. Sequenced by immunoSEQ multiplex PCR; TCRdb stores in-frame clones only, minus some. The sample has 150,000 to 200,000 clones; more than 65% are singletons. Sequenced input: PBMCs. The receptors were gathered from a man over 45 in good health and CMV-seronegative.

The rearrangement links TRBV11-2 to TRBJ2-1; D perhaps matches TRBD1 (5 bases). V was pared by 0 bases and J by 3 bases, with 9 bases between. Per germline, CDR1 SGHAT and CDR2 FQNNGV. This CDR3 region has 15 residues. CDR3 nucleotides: TGTGCCAGCAGCTTAGAGGTACAGGACTACAATGAGCAGTTCTTC. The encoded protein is CASSLEVQDYNEQFF. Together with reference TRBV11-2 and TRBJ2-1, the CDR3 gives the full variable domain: EAGVAQSPRYKIIEKRQSVAFWCNPISGHATLYWYQQILGQGPKLLIQFQNNGVVDDSQLPKDRFSAERLKGVDSTLKIQPAKLEDSAVYLCASSLEVQDYNEQFFGPGTRLTVL.

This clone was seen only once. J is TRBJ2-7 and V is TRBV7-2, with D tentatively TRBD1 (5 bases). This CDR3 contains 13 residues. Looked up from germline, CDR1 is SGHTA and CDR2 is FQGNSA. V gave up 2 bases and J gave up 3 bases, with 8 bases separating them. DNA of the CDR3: TGTGCCAGCAGCTTACAGGGATTCTACGAGCAGTACTTC. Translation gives CASSLQGFYEQYF.

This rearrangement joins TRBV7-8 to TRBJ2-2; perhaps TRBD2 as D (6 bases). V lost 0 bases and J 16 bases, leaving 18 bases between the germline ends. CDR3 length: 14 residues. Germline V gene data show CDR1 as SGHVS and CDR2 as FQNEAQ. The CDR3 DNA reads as TGTGCCAGCAGCTTAGCCAGCCGACCGGGAGCACCGTTTTTT. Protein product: CASSLASRPGAPFF.

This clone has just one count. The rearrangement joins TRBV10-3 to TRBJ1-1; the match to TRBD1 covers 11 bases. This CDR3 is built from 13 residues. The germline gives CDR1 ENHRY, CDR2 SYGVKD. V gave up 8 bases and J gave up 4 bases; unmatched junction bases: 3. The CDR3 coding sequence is TGTGCCATCCGAGGGACAGGGGGCACTGAAGCTTTCTTT. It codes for CAIRGTGGTEAFF.

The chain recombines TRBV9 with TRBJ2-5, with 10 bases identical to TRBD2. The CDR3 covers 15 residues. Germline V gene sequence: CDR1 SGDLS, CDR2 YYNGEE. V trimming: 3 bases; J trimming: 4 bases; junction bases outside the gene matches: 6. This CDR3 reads CASSETSGYIETQYF. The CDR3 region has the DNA TGTGCCAGCAGCGAGACTAGCGGGTACATAGAGACCCAGTACTTC. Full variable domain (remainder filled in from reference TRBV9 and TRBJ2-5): DSGVTQTPKHLITATGQRVTLRCSPRSGDLSVYWYQQSLDQGLQFLIQYYNGEERAKGNILERFSAQQFPDLHSELNLSSLELGDSALYFCASSETSGYIETQYFGPGTRLLVL.

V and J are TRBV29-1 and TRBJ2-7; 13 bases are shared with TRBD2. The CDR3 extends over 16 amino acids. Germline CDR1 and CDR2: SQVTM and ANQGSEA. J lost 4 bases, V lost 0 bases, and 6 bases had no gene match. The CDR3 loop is CSVEEGRTSGGYEQYF. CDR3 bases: TGCAGCGTTGAAGAGGGGCGGACTAGCGGGGGATACGAGCAGTACTTC.